These 30 T cell receptor beta chains were all obtained from the same sample, sequenced in a study of blood T cell repertoires in COVID-19. Sequencing was performed with immunoSEQ multiplex PCR; in TCRdb, only in-frame clones are kept and a portion is missing. The sample contains some 330,000 clones, roughly 86% of which appear only once. The sample comprised PBMCs or T cells enriched from blood (not recorded which). Receptors originate from a man aged 40-50 years in a cohort exposed to, infected with or recovered from COVID-19 (not recorded which).

This clone was found once. The chain employs TRBV12-5 and TRBJ1-1; D remains unclear. In germline, CDR1 is LGHNT, CDR2 FRNRAP. V was cut by 0 bases and J by 6 bases, with 8 bases left in between. CDR3 length: 13 residues. CDR3 sequence: CASGLVPEAEAFF. As DNA, the CDR3 is TGTGCTAGTGGTTTGGTACCTGAGGCTGAAGCTTTCTTT. Together with reference TRBV12-5 and TRBJ1-1, the CDR3 gives the full variable domain: DARVTQTPRHKVTEMGQEVTMRCQPILGHNTVFWYRQTMMQGLELLAYFRNRAPLDDSGMPKDRFSAEMPDATLATLKIQPSEPRDSAVYFCASGLVPEAEAFFGQGTRLTVV.

This clone was seen a handful of times. V gene TRBV3-1 (or the pseudogene TRBV3-2) combines with J gene TRBJ1-1; D is uncertain. This CDR3 spans 14 amino acids. Trimming left V 2 bases short and J 4 bases short, with 11 bases between. Germline V gene data show CDR1 as LGHDT and CDR2 as YNNKEL (reference sequence). The CDR3 DNA reads TGTGCCAGCAGCCAAAGTCAGCGAAGCACTGAAGCTTTCTTT. Its protein is CASSQSQRSTEAFF.

The CDR3 sequence: CASSLSGAPTYEQYF. As DNA, the CDR3 is TGTGCCAGCAGCTTGTCAGGGGCCCCTACCTACGAGCAGTACTTC. This chain links TRBV7-2 with TRBJ2-7, with TRBD1 as a possible D gene (6 bases). CDR1 is SGHTA and CDR2 is FQGNSA in the germline V gene. The CDR3 sequence is 15 residues long. Between the trimmed V and J ends, which lost 3 bases and 2 bases, there was a span of 14 bases.

V usage is TRBV5-1 and J usage is TRBJ2-2, with 7 bases identical to TRBD1. The CDR3 is 15 residues long. V shed 4 bases, J shed 5 bases, and the junction held 8 bases outside the gene matches. CDR1 and CDR2 from the germline V gene are SGHRS and YFSETQ. The DNA for the CDR3 is TGCGCCAGCAGCACAAAAAACAGGGGAACCGGGGAGCTGTTTTTT. It codes for CASSTKNRGTGELFF. The full variable domain, its missing parts supplied by reference TRBV5-1 and TRBJ2-2, is KAGVTQTPRYLIKTRGQQVTLSCSPISGHRSVSWYQQTPGQGLQFLFEYFSETQRNKGNFPGRFSGRQFSNSRSEMNVSTLELGDSALYLCASSTKNRGTGELFFGEGSRLTVL.

The gene calls are TRBV6-5 and TRBJ2-7, with 8 bases that match TRBD2. Germline loops: CDR1 MNHEY, CDR2 SVGAGI. The CDR3 length is 15 residues. Losses at the gene ends were 6 bases for V and 0 bases for J; bases not matched to a gene: 7. The CDR3 bases are TGTGCCAGCAGGGTAACTAGCGGCTACTCCTACGAGCAGTACTTC. Amino acid sequence: CASRVTSGYSYEQYF.

The chain couples TRBV7-9 to TRBJ2-1; D is perhaps TRBD1 (6 bases). Germline CDR1 is SEHNR and CDR2 is FQNEAQ (reference sequence). This CDR3 region has 17 residues. The V end lost 5 bases, the J end lost 8 bases, and 25 bases lay between the germline ends. The CDR3 sequence: CASSKYRDITLQDEQFF. The DNA for the CDR3 is TGTGCCAGCAGCAAGTACAGGGATATCACCCTACAGGATGAGCAGTTCTTC.

The CDR3 DNA reads TGTGCCAGCAGTTATGGGACTAGCGCAGATACGCAGTATTTT. Its protein product is CASSYGTSADTQYF. The rearrangement uses TRBV6-5 and TRBJ2-3, with 10 bases identical to TRBD2. This CDR3 contains 14 residues. CDR1 and CDR2 from the germline V gene are MNHEY and SVGAGI. Trimming cost V 3 bases and J 4 bases; bases outside gene matches: 1.

The V call is TRBV11-2, the J call TRBJ1-3; D is unresolved. Trimming took off 5 bases at V and 1 base at J, with 3 bases between the two ends. Germline assignment: CDR1 SGHAT and CDR2 FQNNGV. The CDR3 has 12 amino acids. The CDR3 sequence: CASSQSGNTIYF. As DNA, the CDR3 is TGTGCCAGCAGCCAATCTGGAAACACCATATATTTT.

This clone came up once. The chain links TRBV7-9 to TRBJ1-1; TRBD1 aligns across 8 bases. The V segment lost 3 bases and the J segment 5 bases; nucleotides outside the gene matches: 5. Germline CDR1 SEHNR, CDR2 FQNEAQ (reference sequence). There are 14 residues in the CDR3. The CDR3 coding sequence is TGTGCCAGCAGCTTTCAGGGGGCGCTGACTGAAGCTTTCTTT. This translates into CASSFQGALTEAFF.

The rearrangement joins TRBV7-2 to TRBJ1-2; 9 nucleotides agree with TRBD1. This CDR3 has 16 amino acids. V lost 5 bases and J lost 4; bases outside the gene matches: 11. Germline V lookup: CDR1 SGHTA, CDR2 FQGNSA. The CDR3 coding sequence is TGTGCCAGCAGCCCGACTTACGGACAGGGGCTCTATGGCTACACCTTC. This codes for CASSPTYGQGLYGYTF.

The chain links TRBV18 to TRBJ1-1; 9 bases align to TRBD1. Germline-derived CDR1 and CDR2 are KGHSH and LQKENI. The CDR3 has 15 residues. V was pared by 2 bases and J by 4 bases, with 5 bases of the junction left unmatched. CDR3 region: CASSPSPGQGTEAFF. CDR3 bases: TGTGCCAGCTCACCATCCCCGGGACAGGGCACTGAAGCTTTCTTT.

The V and J genes are TRBV5-1 and TRBJ1-2; a weak D match, TRBD1 (5 bases). V shed 0 bases and J shed 1 base, with 7 bases lying between them. Germline V gene sequence: CDR1 SGHRS, CDR2 YFSETQ. This CDR3 region has 14 residues. CDR3 coding DNA: TGCGCCAGCAGCTTGGTCGGGGGTAACTATGGCTACACCTTC. This encodes CASSLVGGNYGYTF.

The chain links TRBV5-1 to TRBJ2-1; 8 bases are a match to TRBD1. V shed 3 bases, J shed 6 bases, and the junction held 5 bases outside the gene matches. The CDR3 sequence is 14 residues long. The germline V gene encodes CDR1 SGHRS and CDR2 YFSETQ. The CDR3, as DNA: TGCGCCAGCAGCTACGGACAGGGTGTCAATGAGCAGTTCTTC. Amino acid sequence: CASSYGQGVNEQFF.

The V gene is TRBV4-2, the J gene TRBJ2-1; 13 nucleotides line up with TRBD2. Trimming at V came to 3 bases and at J to 2 bases, leaving 4 bases not matched to a gene. The CDR3 runs 17 residues. Looked up from germline, CDR1 is LGHNA and CDR2 is YNFKEQ. The CDR3 loop reads CASSQGLAGSPYNEQFF. The CDR3 DNA reads as TGTGCCAGCAGCCAGGGACTAGCGGGATCCCCCTACAATGAGCAGTTCTTC.

The chain uses TRBV7-9 and TRBJ1-1, with D possibly being TRBD1 (5 bases). The CDR3 runs 13 residues. Germline V lookup: CDR1 SEHNR, CDR2 FQNEAQ (reference sequence). Between the trimmed V and J ends, which lost 10 bases and 2 bases, there was a span of 14 bases. DNA for the CDR3: TGTGCCACCCTTGGGGCGGCAAACACTGAAGCTTTCTTT. Translation: CATLGAANTEAFF.

A note on this clone: At the DNA level, this CDR3 is encoded by other sequences in the same sample as well. The chain is built from TRBV5-1 and TRBJ2-1; D remains unclear. The CDR3 has 14 residues. CDR1 and CDR2 (germline): SGHRS, YFSETQ. With 0 bases removed from V and 1 base from J, the gap between germline ends came to 5 bases. The CDR3 coding sequence is TGCGCCAGCAGCTTGGGACAATCCTACAATGAGCAGTTCTTC. Amino acid sequence: CASSLGQSYNEQFF. The complete variable domain, with remaining parts taken from reference TRBV5-1 and TRBJ2-1, reads KAGVTQTPRYLIKTRGQQVTLSCSPISGHRSVSWYQQTPGQGLQFLFEYFSETQRNKGNFPGRFSGRQFSNSRSEMNVSTLELGDSALYLCASSLGQSYNEQFFGPGTRLTVL.

The J gene is TRBJ2-1, the V gene TRBV7-6; 9 bases match TRBD2. Germline assignment: CDR1 SGHVS and CDR2 FNYEAQ. CDR3 length equals 20 residues. Trimming removed 1 base from V and 2 bases from J; junction bases left unmatched: 15. DNA for the CDR3: TGTGCCAGCAGCTTAGGGATAGGGGCGGGAGGGCTTAACCCCTACAATGAGCAGTTCTTC. This sequence encodes CASSLGIGAGGLNPYNEQFF.

V is TRBV5-1 and J is TRBJ2-3, with 10 bases that match TRBD2. V shed 0 bases, J shed 0 bases, and the junction held 7 bases outside the gene matches. Germline CDR1 and CDR2: SGHRS and YFSETQ. The CDR3 covers 18 residues. The chain's CDR3 is CASSLGPSGSLSTDTQYF. The CDR3 DNA reads TGCGCCAGCAGCTTGGGGCCTAGCGGGAGTCTCAGCACAGATACGCAGTATTTT.

The chain combines TRBV20-1 with TRBJ1-1; D not resolved. The CDR3 runs 11 residues. V shed 3 bases and J shed 7 bases, with 9 bases lying between them. CDR1 is DFQATT, CDR2 SNEGSKA, per germline (reference sequence). Written as DNA, the CDR3 is TGCAGTGCTAGCTCCCAGAATGAAGCTTTCTTT. Translation gives CSASSQNEAFF.

The chain is built from TRBV11-3 and TRBJ2-5; 9 positions match TRBD1. Germline CDR1 is SGHNT and CDR2 is YENEEA. This CDR3 region has 17 residues. V lost 1 base to trimming and J lost 1 base; unmatched junction nucleotides: 7. CDR3: CASSLGPGTGIQETQYF. The CDR3 DNA sequence: TGTGCCAGCAGCTTAGGTCCCGGGACAGGGATCCAAGAGACCCAGTACTTC. The full variable domain, with the rest looked up from reference TRBV11-3 and TRBJ2-5, is EAGVVQSPRYKIIEKKQPVAFWCNPISGHNTLYWYLQNLGQGPELLIRYENEEAVDDSQLPKDRFSAERLKGVDSTLKIQPAELGDSAVYLCASSLGPGTGIQETQYFGPGTRLLVL.

The genes are TRBV9 and TRBJ2-7, with 14 bases lining up with TRBD2. Germline V lookup: CDR1 SGDLS, CDR2 YYNGEE. The CDR3 is made up of 16 amino acids. V gave up 0 bases and J gave up 7 bases; unmatched junction bases: 6. Written as DNA, the CDR3 is TGTGCCAGCAGCGTAGCGCCGGGACTAGCGGGAGATGAGCAGTACTTC. It translates to CASSVAPGLAGDEQYF.

J is TRBJ1-2 and V is TRBV5-1; D is unclear. Trimming left V 1 base short and J 2 bases short, with 9 bases between. The CDR3 length is 14 residues. Per germline, CDR1 SGHRS and CDR2 YFSETQ. The CDR3 is CASSLYRGNYGYTF. CDR3 nucleotides: TGCGCCAGCAGCTTGTACCGGGGAAACTATGGCTACACCTTC. Using reference TRBV5-1 and TRBJ1-2 for the parts outside the CDR3, the full variable domain is KAGVTQTPRYLIKTRGQQVTLSCSPISGHRSVSWYQQTPGQGLQFLFEYFSETQRNKGNFPGRFSGRQFSNSRSEMNVSTLELGDSALYLCASSLYRGNYGYTFGSGTRLTVV.

The rearrangement joins TRBV30 to TRBJ1-2, with a tentative D call TRBD1 (5 bases). Deletions cut 4 bases from V and 8 bases from J, with 17 bases between. Per germline, CDR1 GTSNPN and CDR2 SVGIG (reference sequence). The CDR3 length is 13 residues. The CDR3 nucleotides read TGTGCCTGGACTGCAGGGTTCCCTAGGGGCTACACCTTC. Protein: CAWTAGFPRGYTF.

This sequence joins TRBV3-1 (or the pseudogene TRBV3-2) and TRBJ1-2, with D hard to call. The germline V and J ends were trimmed by 4 bases and 8 bases, with 20 bases remaining between them. Germline V CDR1 and CDR2: LGHDT, YNNKEL (reference sequence). This CDR3 comprises 15 residues. The CDR3: CASSPTGSKVGGYTF. The CDR3 DNA sequence: TGTGCCAGCAGCCCCACCGGGTCTAAGGTTGGGGGCTACACCTTC.

The chain joins TRBV4-2 to TRBJ1-2, with 8 bases fitting TRBD1. V was clipped by 0 bases and J by 4 bases; unmatched bases: 1. CDR3 length: 14 amino acids. Germline CDR1 and CDR2: LGHNA and YNFKEQ. CDR3 region: CASSQEGTGYGYTF. DNA of the CDR3: TGTGCCAGCAGCCAAGAGGGGACAGGCTATGGCTACACCTTC.

J is TRBJ2-1 and V is TRBV18; 12 bases map to TRBD2. The CDR3 sequence is 17 residues long. The V and J ends lost 3 bases and 8 bases, in that order; junction bases with no gene match: 11. CDR1 is KGHSH and CDR2 is LQKENI in the germline V gene. CDR3 bases: TGTGCCAGCTCACCTCCCCCGTGGACTAGCGGGACATATGAGCAGTTCTTC. This codes for CASSPPPWTSGTYEQFF.

The chain has TRBV20-1 and TRBJ2-3; 9 nucleotides line up with TRBD1. With 3 bases clipped from V and 4 bases from J, the junction kept 5 bases outside the gene matches. Germline V gene data show CDR1 as DFQATT and CDR2 as SNEGSKA (reference sequence). This CDR3 contains 14 residues. DNA for the CDR3: TGCAGTGCTAGTGGACAGGGGATGGCAGATACGCAGTATTTT. It specifies CSASGQGMADTQYF.

The V gene is TRBV30, the J gene TRBJ1-5; D not resolved. V lost 1 base to trimming and J lost 0 bases, with 7 bases between them. There are 14 residues in the CDR3. CDR1 and CDR2 from the germline V gene are GTSNPN and SVGIG (reference sequence). The CDR3 sequence is CAWSGQNSNQPQHF. As DNA, the CDR3 is TGTGCCTGGAGTGGGCAGAATAGCAATCAGCCCCAGCATTTT. Full variable domain (rest looked up from reference TRBV30 and TRBJ1-5): SQTIHQWPATLVQPVGSPLSLECTVEGTSNPNLYWYRQAAGRGLQLLFYSVGIGQISSEVPQNLSASRPQDRQFILSSKKLLLSDSGFYLCAWSGQNSNQPQHFGDGTRLSIL.

This chain links TRBV25-1 with TRBJ2-3; tentative D call: TRBD2 (6 bases). Germline V gene sequence: CDR1 MGHDK, CDR2 SYGVNS. Trimming stripped 2 bases from V and 4 bases from J, with 13 bases between. The length of the CDR3 is 15 residues. This chain's CDR3 is CASSEQGRRADTQYF. CDR3 nucleotides: TGTGCCAGCAGTGAACAGGGAAGGAGGGCAGATACGCAGTATTTT.

V usage is TRBV11-3 and J usage is TRBJ2-1, with TRBD1 matching over 12 bases. CDR3 size: 15 residues. CDR1 is SGHNT and CDR2 is YENEEA in the germline V gene. V shed 4 bases, J shed 7 bases, and the junction held 5 bases outside the gene matches. Here the CDR3 reads CASSYGGQGANEQFF. DNA for the CDR3: TGTGCCAGCAGCTACGGGGGACAGGGGGCTAATGAGCAGTTCTTC.